This T cell receptor (beta chain) was documented in a study of T cell repertoires in cytomegalovirus infection. Germline V gene data show CDR1 as MGHRA and CDR2 as YSYEKL. The CDR3 consists of 14 residues. Trimming took off 4 bases at V and 5 bases at J, with 12 bases between the two ends. TCRdb reprocessed the reads with MiXCR, giving one entry per CDR3 protein. The table includes 560,000 or so distinct CDR3 sequences, 16% detected once. The clonotype originates from a human donor in good health (CMV status not recorded). Some clones in this sample may be carry-over from other donors' samples. The V gene is TRBV4-1, the J gene TRBJ1-3; D is possibly TRBD1 (5 bases). The sample was CD8+ T cells from PBMCs. The CDR3: CASSPSDSRNTIYF. CDR3 in DNA: TGCGCCAGCAGCCCCTCCGACAGCCGAAACACCATATATTTT.